This TCR beta chain was recovered during a study of T cells in Graves' hyperthyroidism and ophthalmopathy. Uncontrolled infection, other autoimmune disease, pregnancy or lactation disqualified patients from enrolment. The V gene's germline CDR1 is SQVTM and CDR2 ANQGSEA. The V and J ends lost 0 bases and 0 bases, in that order; junction bases with no gene match: 4. This CDR3 spans 16 amino acids. Study results and caveats: The model foresaw ophthalmopathy a median roughly 6 months prior to onset. A 13 V-J model separated ophthalmopathy from stable hyperthyroidism. Researchers found most expanded thyroid clonotypes above 0.001 in blood as well.

Authors of the study amplified TCR beta CDR3 regions from RNA transcripts. With the HTBI primer set, the TCR CDR3 went through a first round of RT-PCR. TCRdb called the multiplex PCR reads again in MiXCR, with one record for every CDR3 protein. Found here are 700,000 to 950,000 distinct CDR3 sequences, 35% of them singletons; the top ten hold around 30%. Concerning this clonotype: Antigen specificity is unknown.

The sample taken for sequencing was blood. This sequence was found in a woman aged 40-49 years with Graves' hyperthyroidism. The rearrangement links TRBV29-1 to TRBJ2-2; 7 bases align to TRBD2. The CDR3 is CSVEETSETNTGELFF. CDR3 DNA sequence: TGCAGCGTTGAAGAAACTAGCGAAACGAACACCGGGGAGCTGTTTTTT.